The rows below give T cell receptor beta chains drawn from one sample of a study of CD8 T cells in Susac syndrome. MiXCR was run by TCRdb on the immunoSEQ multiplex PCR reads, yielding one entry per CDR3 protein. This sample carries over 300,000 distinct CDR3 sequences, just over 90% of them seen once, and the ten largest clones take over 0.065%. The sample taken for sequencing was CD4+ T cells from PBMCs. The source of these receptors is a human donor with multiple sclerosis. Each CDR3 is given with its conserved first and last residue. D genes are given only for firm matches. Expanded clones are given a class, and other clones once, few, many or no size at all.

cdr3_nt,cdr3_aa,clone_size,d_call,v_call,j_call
TGCAGCGTTGCGGTCTCGAGCTCCTATAATTCACCCCTCCACTTT,CSVAVSSSYNSPLHF,NA,NA,TRBV29-1,TRBJ1-6
TGTGCCAGCAGTGAAATTCGGGGGAGTCACAACGAGCAGTACTTC,CASSEIRGSHNEQYF,NA,NA,TRBV2,TRBJ2-7
TGTGCCAGCAGTTACGATGCGGGGCCCTACGAGCAGTACTTC,CASSYDAGPYEQYF,NA,NA,TRBV6-2/TRBV6-3,TRBJ2-7
TGCGCCAGCAGCCGCCAAGGACTGGCCGAGCAGTACTTC,CASSRQGLAEQYF,NA,NA,TRBV4-1,TRBJ2-7
TGTGCCAGCAACCCGGGACAGGGTTGGAATTCACCCCTCCACTTT,CASNPGQGWNSPLHF,NA,TRBD1,TRBV19,TRBJ1-6
TGCGCCAGCAGCCTGGTCAGGGAGGGCACCGGGGAGCTGTTTTTT,CASSLVREGTGELFF,NA,TRBD2,TRBV10-2,TRBJ2-2
TGTGCCAGCAGTGCACAGGGGGGCAATCAGCCCCAGCATTTT,CASSAQGGNQPQHF,NA,TRBD1,TRBV6-1,TRBJ1-5
TGTGCCAGCAGCCACGGGAGGCGGGGGGGCACTGGAGATACGCAGTATTTT,CASSHGRRGGTGDTQYF,NA,TRBD2,TRBV3-1,TRBJ2-3
TGTGCCAGCAGCTTATTTACTAGCGGGATATACAATGAGCAGTTCTTC,CASSLFTSGIYNEQFF,NA,TRBD2,TRBV7-9,TRBJ2-1
TGTGCCAGCAGTGACCTAAGAATTAACTATGGCTACACCTTC,CASSDLRINYGYTF,NA,NA,TRBV25-1,TRBJ1-2
TGTGCCAGTAGTAGGGCCCGTTCAGATACGCAGTATTTT,CASSRARSDTQYF,NA,NA,TRBV19,TRBJ2-3
TGTGCCAGCAGCTCCGCCCCGACTACCAACACAGATACGCAGTATTTT,CASSSAPTTNTDTQYF,NA,NA,TRBV7-2,TRBJ2-3
TGTGCCAGCAGCTTAACGTTGGCTTCCCGGAATGAGCAGTTCTTC,CASSLTLASRNEQFF,once,NA,TRBV7-3,TRBJ2-1
TGTGCCACCAGCAGAGATAAGGGGTGGTATGGCTACACCTTC,CATSRDKGWYGYTF,NA,NA,TRBV15,TRBJ1-2
TGCAGTGCTAGAGACCCGGGACGGGGCTCTGGAAACACCATATATTTT,CSARDPGRGSGNTIYF,NA,NA,TRBV20-1,TRBJ1-3
TGTGCCAGCAGGCCCGGCCGGGCTAGGACAAGACCATCCGAAAATGAGCAGTTCTTC,CASRPGRARTRPSENEQFF,NA,NA,TRBV6-1,TRBJ2-1
TGTGCCAGCTCACCAGGTGGTAGCTCTGGAAACACCATATATTTT,CASSPGGSSGNTIYF,NA,NA,TRBV18,TRBJ1-3
TGCGCCAGCAGCTTGTTCGGGACAGGGTCCTGGAATGATGAGCAGTTCTTC,CASSLFGTGSWNDEQFF,NA,TRBD1,TRBV5-1,TRBJ2-1
TGCGCCAGCAGCTTGGCGGGAGACACTCCACGCTATGGCTACACCTTC,CASSLAGDTPRYGYTF,NA,NA,TRBV5-1,TRBJ1-2
TGTGCCAGCAGTGAAAAAGGGAGGCCGGGACAGAGATTTAATAGCAATCAGCCCCAGCATTTT,CASSEKGRPGQRFNSNQPQHF,NA,TRBD1,TRBV6-1,TRBJ1-5
TGTGCCAGCAGCTCCTACTCGACTAGCGGGGCTTTCTCCTACAATGAGCAGTTCTTC,CASSSYSTSGAFSYNEQFF,NA,TRBD2,TRBV5-6,TRBJ2-1
TGTGCCACCACCGGAACTAGCGGGGAAGATACGCAGTATTTT,CATTGTSGEDTQYF,NA,TRBD2,TRBV24-1,TRBJ2-3
TGTGCCAGCAGTTACTCGTCCATTCCCTCCTACAATGAGCAGTTCTTC,CASSYSSIPSYNEQFF,NA,NA,TRBV6-2/TRBV6-3,TRBJ2-1
TGTGCCAGCTCACCTGAGAGGGACGTGGCCCAGCATTTT,CASSPERDVAQHF,NA,NA,TRBV18,TRBJ1-5
TGCGCCAGCAGCTTGGGCACAGGCCGGAACGAGCAGTACTTC,CASSLGTGRNEQYF,once,NA,TRBV5-1,TRBJ2-7
TGTGCCAGCAGCGTAGTTGGTTGGGGTGCGGGCACAGATACGCAGTATTTT,CASSVVGWGAGTDTQYF,NA,NA,TRBV9,TRBJ2-3
TGTGCCAGCAGTGCTCCGGCGACTAGCGGCACCGGGGAGCTGTTTTTT,CASSAPATSGTGELFF,NA,TRBD2,TRBV6-2/TRBV6-3,TRBJ2-2
TGTGCCAGCAGCTTAGCCGCCACCAGGACGAACATTCAGTACTTC,CASSLAATRTNIQYF,NA,NA,TRBV7-9,TRBJ2-4
TGCGCCAGCAGCTTGGAGGTTGCGGAAAACACCGGGGAGCTGTTTTTT,CASSLEVAENTGELFF,few,NA,TRBV5-1,TRBJ2-2
TGTGCCAGCAGCCAAGCTATCGTCGTAGATACGCAGTATTTT,CASSQAIVVDTQYF,once,NA,TRBV3-1,TRBJ2-3
TGCAGCGTCAGGCAGGGTGGGGGCACTGAAGCTTTCTTT,CSVRQGGGTEAFF,NA,NA,TRBV29-1,TRBJ1-1
TGTGCCAGTGGCAAGGGGGGCGTGGGTCAGCCCCAGCATTTT,CASGKGGVGQPQHF,NA,NA,TRBV6-1,TRBJ1-5
TGTGCCAGCAGCCCTAGGGGGACAGGGAAACGCGAGCAGTACTTC,CASSPRGTGKREQYF,NA,TRBD1,TRBV6-5,TRBJ2-7
TGCAGCGTTGGGCAAGCCGGGGGGACTGAAGCTTTCTTT,CSVGQAGGTEAFF,NA,NA,TRBV29-1,TRBJ1-1
TGTGCCAGTAGTAGCCCCAGGACGGCCAAAAACATTCAGTACTTC,CASSSPRTAKNIQYF,NA,NA,TRBV19,TRBJ2-4
TGCGCCAGCAGCTTGGCCGGGGCTCCTCCCAACTATGGCTACACCTTC,CASSLAGAPPNYGYTF,few,NA,TRBV5-1,TRBJ1-2
TGTGCCAGCAGCATCAACGTGGGCCTAGCGGAGACCCAGTACTTC,CASSINVGLAETQYF,NA,NA,TRBV11-2,TRBJ2-5
TGTGCCAGCAGCTTGCTCGAACTTCGGAATGAGCAGTTCTTC,CASSLLELRNEQFF,NA,NA,TRBV5-6,TRBJ2-1
TGCAGTGCTAGGGGTATCTCTGGAAACACCATATATTTT,CSARGISGNTIYF,NA,NA,TRBV20-1,TRBJ1-3
TGTGCCAGCACCAGAGGAAGGCATGAGCAGTTCTTC,CASTRGRHEQFF,NA,NA,TRBV6-2/TRBV6-3,TRBJ2-1
TGTGCCAGCAGCCCCTCGGCCCAAACGGGTCGCTCTGGGGCCAACGTCCTGACTTTC,CASSPSAQTGRSGANVLTF,NA,NA,TRBV7-9,TRBJ2-6
TGTGCCAGCAGCCAAGGGGGCAGGGGGATTCAAGAGACCCAGTACTTC,CASSQGGRGIQETQYF,NA,TRBD1,TRBV3-1,TRBJ2-5
TGCAGTGGTGAGAACACTGAAGCTTTCTTT,CSGENTEAFF,NA,NA,TRBV29-1,TRBJ1-1
TGTGCACCAAACACTGAAGCTTTCTTT,CAPNTEAFF,NA,NA,TRBV7-9,TRBJ1-1
TGTGCCAGCACCGAGGCCACGGCGGATACGCAGTATTTT,CASTEATADTQYF,NA,NA,TRBV2,TRBJ2-3
TGTGCCAGCAGTACATCAGGGCGAGGTACCAACGTCCTGACTTTC,CASSTSGRGTNVLTF,NA,NA,TRBV27,TRBJ2-6
TGTGCCAGCAGAAGGACAGGGAATTCACCCCTCCACTTT,CASRRTGNSPLHF,NA,TRBD1,TRBV12-3/TRBV12-4,TRBJ1-6
TGTGCCTGGAGTGTGGGATGGGGGCTACCCTCGAACACCGGGGAGCTGTTTTTT,CAWSVGWGLPSNTGELFF,NA,NA,TRBV30,TRBJ2-2
TGTGCCAGCAGTTGGGCTGCTGGAAACACCATATATTTT,CASSWAAGNTIYF,NA,NA,TRBV7-9,TRBJ1-3
TGCGCCAGCAGCAAAATGACAGGGCGAGATGAAAAACTGTTTTTT,CASSKMTGRDEKLFF,NA,TRBD1,TRBV4-1,TRBJ1-4
TGCAGTGCTGCCCCGGACAGGGCCAATTCACCCCTCCACTTT,CSAAPDRANSPLHF,NA,TRBD1,TRBV20-1,TRBJ1-6
TGCGCCAGCAGCCTGTCACTTAGCGGGGGAGAGACCCAGTACTTC,CASSLSLSGGETQYF,NA,TRBD2,TRBV4-1,TRBJ2-5
TGCGCCAGCAGCAAGCGGGATCAAGAGACCCAGTACTTC,CASSKRDQETQYF,NA,TRBD2,TRBV5-1,TRBJ2-5